What follows are 26 T cell receptor beta chains derived from one specimen sequenced in a study of a mutant IDH1 vaccine in newly diagnosed glioma. Time point denoted: week 23, last vaccination. The investigators gave 300 ug of mutant IDH1 20-mer peptide in each vaccine dose, together with topical imiquimod. Profiling relied on immunoSEQ multiplex PCR, and the TCRdb table lists in-frame clones only, not all of them. The data show about 65,000 clones, with about 88% seen just once and approximately 4.3% held by the top ten. Their antigen targets remain unknown. The material sequenced was PBMCs, taken from a glioma patient whose treatment included an IDH1 peptide vaccine. These receptors originate from a man younger than 40 with glioma.

V and J are TRBV2 and TRBJ1-2; D is unresolved. Trimming shortened V by 8 bases and J by 0 bases, and 10 bases separated the two germline ends. Germline CDR1 SNHLY, CDR2 FYNNEI. This CDR3 comprises 13 residues. The CDR3 region has the DNA TGTGCCAGCCGATATATGTCTAACTATGGCTACACCTTC. It translates to CASRYMSNYGYTF.

The chain couples TRBV9 to TRBJ2-1; perhaps TRBD2 as D (6 bases). This CDR3 has 15 amino acids. Germline CDR1 is SGDLS and CDR2 is YYNGEE. The germline V and J ends were trimmed by 1 base and 6 bases, with 14 bases remaining between them. CDR3 DNA: TGTGCCAGCAGCGTAACCTCCGGGAGCATCAATGAGCAGTTCTTC. Its protein is CASSVTSGSINEQFF.

The chain is built from TRBV27 and TRBJ2-6; D possibly corresponds to TRBD1 (6 bases). V was pared by 2 bases and J by 0 bases, with 11 bases between. The germline gives CDR1 MNHEY, CDR2 SMNVEV (reference sequence). The CDR3 totals 17 residues. CDR3 amino acids: CASSLIPDSSGANVLTF. Here the CDR3 DNA reads TGTGCCAGCAGTTTAATCCCGGACAGCTCTGGGGCCAACGTCCTGACTTTC.

The V and J genes are TRBV2 and TRBJ2-3; D is perhaps TRBD1 (5 bases). From germline, CDR1 is SNHLY and CDR2 FYNNEI. This CDR3 is 17 amino acids long. The germline V and J ends were trimmed by 1 base and 2 bases, with 16 bases remaining between them. This chain's CDR3 is CASSEGSGLRYTDTQYF. The CDR3 region has the DNA TGTGCCAGCAGTGAAGGGTCAGGGCTCCGGTACACAGATACGCAGTATTTT.

The CDR3 DNA sequence: TGCGCCAGCAGTGACGGAGGGGGGGCCTACGAGCAGTACTTC. Translated: CASSDGGGAYEQYF. The gene calls are TRBV10-2 and TRBJ2-5, with TRBD2 as a possible D gene (7 bases). The end of the DNA aligns better with TRBJ2-7, so the J call may be wrong. The germline V gene encodes CDR1 WSHSY and CDR2 SAAADI. CDR3 size: 14 residues.

This clone was recorded a few times. V is TRBV16 and J is TRBJ1-1, with TRBD1 identical over 8 bases. V lost 7 bases to trimming and J lost 7 bases; unmatched junction nucleotides: 14. CDR1 KGHSY and CDR2 FQNENV come from the germline V gene. The CDR3 totals 15 residues. Here the CDR3 DNA reads TGTGCCAGCAACCAGTATTCCACAGGGGGAGATGAAGCTTTCTTT. This translates into CASNQYSTGGDEAFF.

This clone was recorded once. V gene TRBV27 combines with J gene TRBJ2-1; TRBD2 agrees at 15 bases. J was trimmed by 7 bases and V by 6 bases; bases with no gene match: 4. Per the germline V gene, CDR1 is MNHEY and CDR2 is SMNVEV (reference sequence). The CDR3 loop spans 15 amino acids. This chain's CDR3 is CASSTGTSGGNEQFF. CDR3 DNA: TGTGCCAGCAGCACCGGGACTAGCGGGGGGAATGAGCAGTTCTTC.

The chain links TRBV27 to TRBJ1-1; 7 bases are shared with TRBD1. Germline V gene lookup returns CDR1 MNHEY and CDR2 SMNVEV (reference sequence). CDR3 length equals 15 residues. V lost 6 bases, J lost 3 bases, and 10 bases stayed unmatched. CDR3 protein: CASRGYRGYYTEAFF. DNA for the CDR3: TGTGCCAGCAGGGGCTACAGGGGCTACTACACTGAAGCTTTCTTT.

The J gene is TRBJ1-5, the V gene TRBV19; 8 bases match TRBD1. This CDR3 region has 14 residues. V lost 8 bases to trimming and J lost 0 bases; unmatched junction nucleotides: 3. The germline V gene has CDR1 LNHDA and CDR2 SQIVND (reference sequence). CDR3 sequence (DNA): TGTGCCAGTGACAGGGGTTATAGCAATCAGCCCCAGCATTTT. Its translation is CASDRGYSNQPQHF.

The V and J genes are TRBV1 and TRBJ2-2; the table names TRBD1, a call not compared with the DNA. TRBV1 is given as a pseudogene. The CDR3 runs to 16 residues. The CDR3 spells CTSSHSRTANTGELFF. The CDR3 nucleotides are TGCACCAGCAGCCATTCCAGGACAGCGAACACCGGGGAGCTGTTTTTT.

The chain employs TRBV5-1 and TRBJ2-7; a weak D match, TRBD1 (6 bases). Trimming removed 3 bases from V and 3 bases from J, with 22 bases in between. Per the germline V gene, CDR1 is SGHRS and CDR2 is YFSETQ. The CDR3 has 17 residues. CDR3 nucleotides: TGCGCCAGCAGCTCGCTCCCACCTGGGGGCAGTAGCTACGAGCAGTACTTC. Its protein is CASSSLPPGGSSYEQYF.

This chain joins TRBV5-1 and TRBJ1-2; 7 nucleotides line up with TRBD1. V trimming: 3 bases; J trimming: 0 bases; junction bases outside the gene matches: 2. The germline V gene has CDR1 SGHRS and CDR2 YFSETQ. The CDR3 extends over 14 amino acids. The CDR3: CASSSGQTNYGYTF. The CDR3, as DNA: TGCGCCAGCAGCTCGGGACAGACTAACTATGGCTACACCTTC.

This clone came up once. An end of the junction does not agree with germline; a read error may underlie this. This sequence joins TRBV9 and TRBJ1-3, with 7 bases aligning to TRBD1. CDR1 SGDLS and CDR2 YYNGEE come from the germline V gene. This CDR3 is built from 18 residues. In DNA form, the CDR3 reads TGTGCCAGCAGCGCCAGTTACTACAGGGGCAGCTCTGGAGACACCATATATTTT. Protein sequence: CASSASYYRGSSGDTIYF.

This sequence joins TRBV5-1 and TRBJ1-2; D gene uncertain. CDR3 length equals 12 residues. Looked up from germline, CDR1 is SGHRS and CDR2 is YFSETQ. V lost 1 base and J 4 bases, leaving 5 bases between the germline ends. CDR3 amino acids: CASSLQSYGYTF. The CDR3 coding sequence is TGCGCCAGCAGCTTGCAGAGCTATGGCTACACCTTC.

As DNA, the CDR3 is TGTGCCAGCAGTTTAAGGCCAGGGGGAACAGATACGCAGTATTTT. It codes for CASSLRPGGTDTQYF. This sequence joins TRBV28 and TRBJ2-3; 7 bases align to TRBD1. Germline assignment: CDR1 MDHEN and CDR2 SYDVKM. This CDR3 spans 15 amino acids. J was trimmed by 3 bases and V by 2 bases; bases with no gene match: 5.

A single count supports this clone. The chain couples TRBV6-1 to TRBJ2-7; D not certain. Germline V gives CDR1 MNHNS, CDR2 SASEGT. This CDR3 comprises 11 residues. V lost 2 bases, J lost 4 bases, and 3 bases lay in between. DNA for the CDR3: TGTGCCAGCAGTGAAATGTACGAGCAGTACTTC. Translating gives CASSEMYEQYF.

The chain links TRBV7-9 to TRBJ1-1; no firm D call. Germline V lookup: CDR1 SEHNR, CDR2 FQNEAQ (reference sequence). V lost 2 bases to trimming and J lost 4 bases, with 11 bases between them. The CDR3 sequence is 14 residues long. The CDR3 DNA reads as TGTGCCAGCAGCTTAAGACGGACTGGCACTGAAGCTTTCTTT. This encodes CASSLRRTGTEAFF.

The chain is built from TRBV18 and TRBJ1-4; D remains unclear. The V end was cut by 8 bases, the J end by 7 bases, with 17 bases between. The CDR3 spans 14 residues. Germline CDR1 KGHSH, CDR2 LQKENI. Here the CDR3 DNA reads TGTGCCAGCGCACTACTAGGGCGGGGTGAAAAACTGTTTTTT. It yields the protein CASALLGRGEKLFF.

The genes are TRBV29-1 and TRBJ2-6; 11 bases align to TRBD1. Germline CDR1 is SQVTM and CDR2 is ANQGSEA. The CDR3 has 16 residues. V gave up 6 bases and J gave up 3 bases; unmatched junction bases: 7. The CDR3 nucleotides are TGCAGCGTGGCGAGGACAGGGGGCGATGGGGCCAACGTCCTGACTTTC. It yields the protein CSVARTGGDGANVLTF.

The V gene is TRBV5-6, the J gene TRBJ2-2; weak D call: TRBD1 (6 bases). Per the germline V gene, CDR1 is SGHDT and CDR2 is YYEEEE. The germline V and J ends were trimmed by 4 bases and 2 bases, with 15 bases remaining between them. The CDR3 runs 16 residues. The CDR3 DNA follows: TGTGCCAGCAGCCGAACACGGGACATTAACACCGGGGAGCTGTTTTTT. This codes for CASSRTRDINTGELFF. The whole variable domain, filled in from reference TRBV5-6 and TRBJ2-2, reads DAGVTQSPTHLIKTRGQQVTLRCSPKSGHDTVSWYQQALGQGPQFIFQYYEEEERQRGNFPDRFSGHQFPNYSSELNVNALLLGDSALYLCASSRTRDINTGELFFGEGSRLTVL.

This CDR3 reads CASSLAHRYNYGYTF. The DNA of the CDR3 is TGTGCCAGCAGTTTAGCACACAGATATAACTATGGCTACACCTTC. This chain connects TRBV27 to TRBJ1-2; the D is unclear. V lost 2 bases and J 1 base, leaving 11 bases between the germline ends. Germline values: CDR1 MNHEY, CDR2 SMNVEV (reference sequence). The CDR3 length is 15 residues.

J is TRBJ2-3 and V is TRBV19; 8 bases agree with TRBD1. This CDR3 has 15 residues. Germline lookup yields CDR1 LNHDA and CDR2 SQIVND (reference sequence). V dropped 1 base and J dropped 0; count of bases not matched to a gene: 0. The CDR3 is CASSIGTGSTDTQYF. In nucleotides, the CDR3 is TGTGCCAGTAGTATAGGGACAGGGAGCACAGATACGCAGTATTTT.

The chain links TRBV18 to TRBJ1-2; the match to TRBD1 covers 9 bases. Looked up from germline, CDR1 is KGHSH and CDR2 is LQKENI. The CDR3 totals 18 residues. V lost 1 base and J lost 3; bases outside the gene matches: 12. The CDR3 protein is CASSPLDLSRTGDYGYTF. The CDR3 DNA follows: TGTGCCAGCTCACCACTCGATCTGTCCAGGACAGGGGACTATGGCTACACCTTC.

This chain links TRBV19 with TRBJ2-1; D gene unclear. The CDR3 spans 13 residues. V was trimmed by 7 bases and J by 5 bases, leaving 12 bases between them. Germline V gives CDR1 LNHDA, CDR2 SQIVND (reference sequence). The CDR3 protein is CASIQSPNNEQFF. In DNA, the CDR3 is TGTGCCAGTATACAGTCTCCTAACAATGAGCAGTTCTTC.

V gene TRBV13 combines with J gene TRBJ2-2; TRBD2 agrees at 9 bases. CDR3 length: 16 residues. V lost 5 bases to trimming and J lost 6 bases; unmatched junction nucleotides: 10. Per germline, CDR1 PRHDT and CDR2 FYEKMQ (reference sequence). The CDR3 DNA reads TGTGCCAGCAGCCCCCTCGGGCTAGCGGGGTCCGGGGAGCTGTTTTTT. Translation gives CASSPLGLAGSGELFF. Full variable domain (missing parts from reference TRBV13 and TRBJ2-2): AAGVIQSPRHLIKEKRETATLKCYPIPRHDTVYWYQQGPGQDPQFLISFYEKMQSDKGSIPDRFSAQQFSDYHSELNMSSLELGDSALYFCASSPLGLAGSGELFFGEGSRLTVL.

V and J are TRBV2 and TRBJ2-3; TRBD2 agrees at 11 bases. CDR3 size: 18 residues. Trimming took 1 base from V and 2 from J; bases not matched to a gene: 8. Germline CDR1 is SNHLY and CDR2 is FYNNEI. The CDR3 loop reads CASSEGLAGGLYTDTQYF. The CDR3 nucleotides are TGTGCCAGCAGTGAAGGGCTAGCGGGGGGACTCTACACAGATACGCAGTATTTT.